Listed below are T cell receptor beta chains from one sample, sequenced in a study of PD-L1 blockade in urothelial cancer. Profiling relied on immunoSEQ multiplex PCR, and the TCRdb table lists in-frame clones only, not all of them. The sample records around 70,000 clones, roughly 90% being singletons. The sample consisted of PBMCs, taken around atezolizumab (anti-PD-L1) treatment. The source of these receptors is a man between 65 and 80 years old with urothelial cancer. Both conserved end residues are trimmed from each CDR3. Fields, in order: J gene, V gene, CDR3 protein.

J: TRBJ2-7
V: TRBV28
CDR3: ASRTSGGSYEQY

J: TRBJ2-3
V: TRBV28
CDR3: ASSFRDRDTDTQY

J: TRBJ2-7
V: TRBV2
CDR3: ASFMLAGITYEQY

J: TRBJ2-3
V: TRBV4-1
CDR3: ASSQERSTDTQY

J: TRBJ2-7
V: TRBV19
CDR3: ASSINRGRNEQY

J: TRBJ2-3
V: TRBV6-6
CDR3: ASTERDTQY

J: TRBJ2-1
V: TRBV27
CDR3: ASSPGSGRGSYNEQF

J: TRBJ1-2
V: TRBV28
CDR3: ASSSTYGYT

J: TRBJ2-7
V: TRBV5-1
CDR3: ASSNRDRAYEQY

J: TRBJ2-6
V: TRBV29-1
CDR3: SVDSRGGTGANVLT

J: TRBJ2-2
V: TRBV19
CDR3: ASSPRQGVLTGELF

J: TRBJ2-3
V: TRBV23-1
CDR3: ASSQSGGRTDTQY

J: TRBJ2-4
V: TRBV19
CDR3: ATSNRPKNIQY

J: TRBJ2-5
V: TRBV5-4
CDR3: ASSASQETQY

J: TRBJ2-2
V: TRBV5-1
CDR3: ASSLDNPKWREPGELF

J: TRBJ1-5
V: TRBV7-8
CDR3: ASSLSAGGEGPQH

J: TRBJ1-2
V: TRBV19
CDR3: ASSTDRGHGYT

J: TRBJ1-5
V: TRBV6-1
CDR3: ASKDSLPSNQPQH

J: TRBJ2-2
V: TRBV7-6
CDR3: ASRSDRADPGELF

J: TRBJ2-7
V: TRBV28
CDR3: ASRGADRPDYEQY

J: TRBJ1-5
V: TRBV28
CDR3: ASSLGTLSNQPQH

J: TRBJ2-5
V: TRBV5-1
CDR3: ASSRDATGNGETQY

J: TRBJ2-3
V: TRBV5-1
CDR3: ASSFMLAGTDTQY

J: TRBJ2-7
V: TRBV2
CDR3: ASRSDRGLLRTYEQY

J: TRBJ1-3
V: TRBV6-5
CDR3: ASTRSAGNTIY

J: TRBJ1-1
V: TRBV20-1
CDR3: SASGATEAF

J: TRBJ2-7
V: TRBV27
CDR3: ASSLSGPGSEQY

J: TRBJ2-2
V: TRBV9
CDR3: ASSVGTSGSPGELF

J: TRBJ2-5
V: TRBV30
CDR3: AWGGVSSQETQY

J: TRBJ2-3
V: TRBV4-2
CDR3: ASSQQLGTSATDTQY

J: TRBJ1-1
V: TRBV28
CDR3: ASRSGGDTEAF

J: TRBJ2-3
V: TRBV4-1
CDR3: ASSQEVYEGGTDTQY

J: TRBJ2-3
V: TRBV9
CDR3: ASSVGFGGRADTQY

J: TRBJ2-2
V: TRBV9
CDR3: ASSLGLAINTGELF

J: TRBJ2-7
V: TRBV27
CDR3: ASSLGGQGASSEQY

J: TRBJ2-7
V: TRBV11-3
CDR3: ASSLTGGAYEQY

J: TRBJ2-7
V: TRBV6-1
CDR3: ASSELEDRGRRY

J: TRBJ2-2
V: TRBV28
CDR3: ASSLSPLQNTGELF

J: TRBJ2-2
V: TRBV19
CDR3: ASSIDSPRGDRAGELF

J: TRBJ2-6
V: TRBV19
CDR3: ASRRDSGANVLT

J: TRBJ1-4
V: TRBV7-2
CDR3: ASSHRGQGSEKLF

J: TRBJ2-3
V: TRBV15
CDR3: ATSSGVAGGLITDTQY

J: TRBJ2-3
V: TRBV28
CDR3: ASSLSGRGTDTQY

J: TRBJ2-7
V: TRBV5-1
CDR3: ASSSRTGTSVEQY

J: TRBJ2-3
V: TRBV25-1
CDR3: ASSVRQGAWPDTQY

J: TRBJ2-5
V: TRBV19
CDR3: ASSLGGQVQETQY

J: TRBJ1-1
V: TRBV19
CDR3: ASKSQGLTTEAF

J: TRBJ2-3
V: TRBV18
CDR3: ASSPSGGQLDTQY

J: TRBJ2-1
V: TRBV7-9
CDR3: ASSQTGLAGDRF

J: TRBJ1-1
V: TRBV15
CDR3: ATSTDRQNTEAF

J: TRBJ2-7
V: TRBV4-1
CDR3: ASSQEGQVVYEQY

J: TRBJ2-7
V: TRBV7-7
CDR3: ASSLDRGNEQY